The 27 T cell receptor beta chains in this list originate from one sample, sequenced in a study of T cell repertoires in cytomegalovirus infection. TCRdb redid the calling of the reads with MiXCR, one entry per CDR3 protein. The sample records some 680,000 distinct CDR3 sequences, less than 40% being singletons. Source material: PBMCs. Receptor source: a human donor in good health (CMV status not recorded). Some clones in this sample may be carry-over from other donors' samples.

Comment on this clonotype: Possible read error: a much larger clone is one base away. In this CDR3 the conserved last residue, phenylalanine or tryptophan, is missing, so a read error is likely. The chain joins TRBV11-2 to TRBJ1-2, with 9 bases that match TRBD1. V trimming: 5 bases; J trimming: 2 bases; junction bases outside the gene matches: 6. The V gene's germline CDR1 is SGHAT and CDR2 FQNNGV. This CDR3 is 15 amino acids long. CDR3 coding DNA: TGTGCCAGCAGCCTTTGGACAGGGGCGAACTATGGCTACACCTTA. Its translation: CASSLWTGANYGYTL.

This clonotype was counted only a few times. This chain uses TRBV6-6 with TRBJ2-7; the match to TRBD1 covers 9 bases. Per the germline V gene, CDR1 is MNHNY and CDR2 is SVGAGI (reference sequence). Unmatched junction bases numbered 4, after V lost 4 bases and J lost 3 bases. CDR3 length equals 14 residues. The CDR3 spells CASSSTGGLYEQYF. CDR3 sequence (DNA): TGTGCCAGCAGTTCGACAGGGGGTCTCTACGAGCAGTACTTC.

This rearrangement joins TRBV5-6 to TRBJ1-5; D uncertain. This CDR3 has 15 residues. The V gene lost 2 bases and the J gene lost 0 bases, with 9 bases spanning the gap. Germline CDR1 reads SGHDT; CDR2 reads YYEEEE. The CDR3 loop reads CASSFRFGSNQPQHF. DNA of the CDR3: TGTGCCAGCAGCTTCAGGTTTGGTAGCAATCAGCCCCAGCATTTT.

This chain connects TRBV27 to TRBJ2-1; 11 bases line up with TRBD1. Germline CDR1 reads MNHEY; CDR2 reads SMNVEV (reference sequence). This CDR3 region has 16 residues. V gave up 3 bases and J gave up 15 bases; unmatched junction bases: 16. CDR3 sequence (DNA): TGTGCCAGCAGTTTTAGCTTATGGGACAGGGGGACCGGCCCGTTCTTC. Protein sequence: CASSFSLWDRGTGPFF.

V gene TRBV5-4 combines with J gene TRBJ2-7; perhaps TRBD1 as D (5 bases). The CDR3 sequence is 13 residues long. CDR1 SGHNT and CDR2 YYREEE come from the germline V gene (reference sequence). V shed 4 bases and J shed 5 bases, with 13 bases lying between them. For the CDR3, the DNA is TGTGCCAGCAGCAGAGACAGCCTCCACGAGCAGTACTTC. This encodes CASSRDSLHEQYF.

This clonotype was counted only a few times. The V gene is TRBV12-3 or TRBV12-4, the J gene TRBJ2-7; no clear D. The CDR3 covers 12 residues. V lost 2 bases to trimming and J lost 1 base, with 3 bases between them. In DNA form, the CDR3 reads TGTGCCAGCAGTTTACATTCCTACGAGCAGTACTTC. It yields the protein CASSLHSYEQYF.

This clonotype was seen only a few times. The gene calls are TRBV4-2 and TRBJ2-1; D perhaps matches TRBD1 (8 bases). The CDR3 contains 16 residues. V lost 1 base to trimming and J lost 6 bases, with 16 bases between them. CDR1 is LGHNA and CDR2 is YNFKEQ in the germline V gene. CDR3 sequence reads: CASSQAQGGPANEQFF. CDR3 DNA: TGTGCCAGCAGCCAAGCACAGGGGGGGCCGGCCAATGAGCAGTTCTTC.

J is TRBJ1-5 and V is TRBV19, with 8 bases identical to TRBD1. CDR1 and CDR2 from the germline V gene are LNHDA and SQIVND (reference sequence). The CDR3 extends over 17 amino acids. J gave up 2 bases and V 4 bases, and 10 bases lay outside the gene matches. The CDR3 is CASSTTSGGSGNQPQHF. CDR3 nucleotides: TGTGCCAGTAGTACAACCTCAGGGGGCTCGGGCAATCAGCCCCAGCATTTT.

The chain links TRBV7-9 to TRBJ1-2; tentatively, D is TRBD1 (6 bases). CDR3 size: 14 residues. The V end lost 0 bases, the J end lost 3 bases, and 8 bases lay between the germline ends. Germline assignment: CDR1 SEHNR and CDR2 FQNEAQ (reference sequence). In nucleotides, the CDR3 is TGTGCCAGCAGCTTAGCGGGGGCAGACTATGGCTACACCTTC. Protein: CASSLAGADYGYTF.

In DNA form, the CDR3 reads TGTGCCAGTAGTATGTCGGCCCTGTCGGATCAGCCCCAGCATTTT. Translated, it gives CASSMSALSDQPQHF. The chain joins TRBV19 to TRBJ1-5; no firm D call. CDR3 length: 15 residues. Trimming took 3 bases from V and 5 from J, leaving 14 bases between them. The germline CDR1 and CDR2 sequences are LNHDA and SQIVND (reference sequence).

As for this clonotype: Compared with germline, one end of the junction differs, possibly owing to a read error. J is TRBJ1-1 and V is TRBV28; D is ambiguous. Germline CDR1 MDHEN, CDR2 SYDVKM. The CDR3 totals 12 residues. The CDR3 protein is CASSLRNTEAVF. The DNA for the CDR3 is TGTGCCAGCAGCCTACGAAACACTGAAGCTGTCTTT.

The J gene is TRBJ1-6, the V gene TRBV28; 9 positions match TRBD1. V lost 7 bases to trimming and J lost 8 bases; unmatched junction nucleotides: 9. The CDR3 spans 15 residues. Per germline, CDR1 MDHEN and CDR2 SYDVKM. The CDR3 nucleotides read TGTGCCAGCACCCGGACAGGGGTGGCCGATTCACCCCTCCACTTT. Its translation is CASTRTGVADSPLHF.

The table lists this clonotype with a few counts. The chain has TRBV3-1 and TRBJ1-1, with 7 bases aligning to TRBD1. This CDR3 has 13 residues. J was trimmed by 4 bases and V by 7 bases; bases with no gene match: 6. The germline V gene encodes CDR1 LGHDT and CDR2 YNNKEL (reference sequence). The chain's CDR3 is CASKQGKGTEAFF. In nucleotides, the CDR3 is TGTGCCAGCAAACAGGGGAAGGGCACTGAAGCTTTCTTT. Combining the CDR3 with reference TRBV3-1 and TRBJ1-1 gives the whole variable domain DTAVSQTPKYLVTQMGNDKSIKCEQNLGHDTMYWYKQDSKKFLKIMFSYNNKELIINETVPNRFSPKSPDKAHLNLHINSLELGDSAVYFCASKQGKGTEAFFGQGTRLTVV.

This clonotype was counted a few times. This CDR3 is CASSFLRLAIGELFF. DNA of the CDR3: TGTGCCAGCAGTTTTCTGAGACTAGCGATCGGGGAGCTGTTTTTT. The chain has TRBV28 and TRBJ2-2, with 8 positions matching TRBD2. CDR1 and CDR2 (germline): MDHEN, SYDVKM. This CDR3 has 15 residues. Unmatched junction bases numbered 7, after V lost 3 bases and J lost 7 bases.

V and J are TRBV15 and TRBJ2-2; D possibly corresponds to TRBD1 (5 bases). The germline gives CDR1 LNHNV, CDR2 YYDKDF (reference sequence). There are 13 residues in the CDR3. Trimming took 9 bases from V and 3 from J, leaving 11 bases between them. CDR3 coding DNA: TGTGCCACTCGACAGAGTTACACCGGGGAGCTGTTTTTT. It encodes CATRQSYTGELFF. The whole variable domain, remainder taken from reference TRBV15 and TRBJ2-2, is DAMVIQNPRYQVTQFGKPVTLSCSQTLNHNVMYWYQQKSSQAPKLLFHYYDKDFNNEADTPDNFQSRRPNTSFCFLDIRSPGLGDTAMYLCATRQSYTGELFFGEGSRLTVL.

This chain uses TRBV15 with TRBJ1-5; TRBD1 is a possible D gene (6 bases). V lost 5 bases to trimming and J lost 4 bases, with 12 bases between them. Germline assignment: CDR1 LNHNV and CDR2 YYDKDF (reference sequence). The CDR3 spans 14 residues. CDR3 sequence: CATSGFDRNQPQHF. The CDR3 region has the DNA TGTGCCACCAGCGGATTCGACAGGAATCAGCCCCAGCATTTT.

V gene TRBV28 combines with J gene TRBJ2-1, with 15 bases identical to TRBD2. Per germline, CDR1 MDHEN and CDR2 SYDVKM. Trimming at V came to 6 bases and at J to 4 bases, leaving 7 bases not matched to a gene. This CDR3 has 17 residues. CDR3 protein: CASRGLAGGPIYNEQFF. The CDR3, as DNA: TGTGCCAGCAGGGGACTAGCGGGAGGCCCTATTTACAATGAGCAGTTCTTC.

The chain joins TRBV19 to TRBJ1-5; no firm D call. Trimming removed 7 bases from V and 3 bases from J, with 10 bases in between. The germline V gene encodes CDR1 LNHDA and CDR2 SQIVND (reference sequence). This CDR3 has 13 amino acids. In nucleotides, the CDR3 is TGTGCCAGTACCCGAACCCCCAATCAGCCCCAGCATTTT. Translated, it gives CASTRTPNQPQHF. The variable domain in full, completed from reference TRBV19 and TRBJ1-5, reads DGGITQSPKYLFRKEGQNVTLSCEQNLNHDAMYWYRQDPGQGLRLIYYSQIVNDFQKGDIAEGYSVSREKKESFPLTVTSAQKNPTAFYLCASTRTPNQPQHFGDGTRLSIL.

This chain connects TRBV19 to TRBJ1-6, with 10 bases identical to TRBD1. Germline trimming cut 6 bases from V and 9 bases from J; bases unmatched to any gene: 11. CDR1 and CDR2 (germline): LNHDA, SQIVND (reference sequence). The CDR3 is 16 residues long. For the CDR3, the DNA is TGTGCCAGTAGGAGGGACAGGGGCCGCTCTCTTTCACCCCTCCACTTT. It codes for CASRRDRGRSLSPLHF. Together with reference TRBV19 and TRBJ1-6, the CDR3 gives the full variable domain: DGGITQSPKYLFRKEGQNVTLSCEQNLNHDAMYWYRQDPGQGLRLIYYSQIVNDFQKGDIAEGYSVSREKKESFPLTVTSAQKNPTAFYLCASRRDRGRSLSPLHFGNGTRLTVT.

The chain combines TRBV24-1 with TRBJ1-5; 8 bases map to TRBD1. J lost 7 bases, V lost 2 bases, and 6 bases had no gene match. CDR3 length: 15 residues. Germline lookup yields CDR1 KGHDR and CDR2 SFDVKD. The CDR3 region is CATSDSRGRLQPQHF. CDR3 nucleotide sequence: TGTGCCACCAGTGATTCCAGGGGGCGCCTGCAGCCCCAGCATTTT.

The V and J genes are TRBV27 and TRBJ1-2, with D hard to call. Germline V gene sequence: CDR1 MNHEY, CDR2 SMNVEV (reference sequence). V lost 0 bases and J 6 bases, leaving 26 bases between the germline ends. This CDR3 spans 19 amino acids. This chain's CDR3 is CASSLSEQGLIRNYDGYTF. The CDR3 coding sequence is TGTGCCAGCAGTTTATCTGAGCAAGGGCTGATCCGAAACTATGATGGCTACACCTTC.

Of note for this clonotype: The CDR3 carries no conserved terminal phenylalanine or tryptophan, so it likely arises from a read error. CDR3 residues: CSAREGRRGEQFL. CDR3 coding DNA: TGCAGTGCTAGAGAAGGGCGGCGGGGTGAGCAGTTCTTA. The chain recombines TRBV20-1 with TRBJ2-1, with D possibly TRBD2 on 6 matching bases. Trimming shortened V by 0 bases and J by 9 bases, and 12 bases separated the two germline ends. The CDR3 loop spans 13 amino acids. Germline CDR1 is DFQATT and CDR2 is SNEGSKA (reference sequence).

In its sample, this clonotype was seen a few times. This rearrangement joins TRBV19 to TRBJ2-7; 7 nucleotides agree with TRBD1. V lost 1 base and J lost 0; bases outside the gene matches: 3. Per germline, CDR1 LNHDA and CDR2 SQIVND (reference sequence). The CDR3 spans 15 residues. The CDR3 reads CASSIGQGLSYEQYF. The CDR3 bases are TGTGCCAGTAGTATAGGACAGGGCCTCTCCTACGAGCAGTACTTC.

The chain joins TRBV7-3 to TRBJ2-7, with 10 positions matching TRBD1. Looked up from germline, CDR1 is SGHTA and CDR2 is FQGTGA. Losses at the gene ends were 4 bases for V and 5 bases for J; bases not matched to a gene: 8. The CDR3 has 15 residues. This CDR3 is CASSSPDRGHDEQYF. For the CDR3, the DNA is TGTGCCAGCAGCTCGCCCGACAGGGGGCATGACGAGCAGTACTTC. Looking up the rest from reference TRBV7-3 and TRBJ2-7 gives the full variable domain: GAGVSQTPSNKVTEKGKYVELRCDPISGHTALYWYRQSLGQGPEFLIYFQGTGAADDSGLPNDRFFAVRPEGSVSTLKIQRTERGDSAVYLCASSSPDRGHDEQYFGPGTRLTVT.

This sequence joins TRBV9 and TRBJ2-2; D is unresolved. There are 12 residues in the CDR3. Per the germline V gene, CDR1 is SGDLS and CDR2 is YYNGEE. Trimming shortened V by 0 bases and J by 9 bases, and 6 bases separated the two germline ends. DNA of the CDR3: TGTGCCAGCAGCGTAGGCGCTAGGGAGCTGTTTTTT. It is translated as CASSVGARELFF.

The rearrangement links TRBV30 to TRBJ2-3; D could derive from TRBD1 or TRBD2 (5 bases each). CDR1 is GTSNPN, CDR2 SVGIG, per germline (reference sequence). The CDR3 has 15 residues. The V gene lost 0 bases and the J gene lost 3 bases, with 13 bases spanning the gap. The CDR3 DNA reads TGTGCCTGGAGTGTACTGGGGGATGGGACAGATACGCAGTATTTT. It codes for CAWSVLGDGTDTQYF.

This clonotype was detected a few times. The chain carries TRBV7-2 and TRBJ2-3; perhaps TRBD2 as D (6 bases). Trimming stripped 5 bases from V and 4 bases from J, with 19 bases between. There are 16 residues in the CDR3. Germline CDR1 reads SGHTA; CDR2 reads FQGNSA. CDR3 sequence: CASSKEGRGGADTQYF. The CDR3 nucleotides are TGTGCCAGCAGCAAAGAGGGGCGGGGAGGCGCAGATACGCAGTATTTT.